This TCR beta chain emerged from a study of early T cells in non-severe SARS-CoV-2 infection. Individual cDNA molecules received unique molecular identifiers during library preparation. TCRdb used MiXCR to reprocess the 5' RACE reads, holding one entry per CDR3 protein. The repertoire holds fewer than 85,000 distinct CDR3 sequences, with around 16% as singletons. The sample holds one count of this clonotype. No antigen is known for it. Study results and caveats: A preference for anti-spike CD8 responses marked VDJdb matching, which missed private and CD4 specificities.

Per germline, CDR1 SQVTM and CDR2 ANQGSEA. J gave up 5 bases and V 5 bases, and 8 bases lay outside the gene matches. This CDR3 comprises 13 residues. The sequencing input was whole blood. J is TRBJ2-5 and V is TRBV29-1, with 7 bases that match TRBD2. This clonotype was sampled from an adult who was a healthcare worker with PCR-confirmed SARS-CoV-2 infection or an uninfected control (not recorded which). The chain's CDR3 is CSVTAGVMETQYF. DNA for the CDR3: TGCAGCGTTACGGCGGGAGTTATGGAGACCCAGTACTTC. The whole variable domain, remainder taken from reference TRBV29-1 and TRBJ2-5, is SAVISQKPSRDICQRGTSLTIQCQVDSQVTMMFWYRQQPGQSLTLIATANQGSEATYESGFVIDKFPISRPNLTFSTLTVSNMSPEDSSIYLCSVTAGVMETQYFGPGTRLLVL.